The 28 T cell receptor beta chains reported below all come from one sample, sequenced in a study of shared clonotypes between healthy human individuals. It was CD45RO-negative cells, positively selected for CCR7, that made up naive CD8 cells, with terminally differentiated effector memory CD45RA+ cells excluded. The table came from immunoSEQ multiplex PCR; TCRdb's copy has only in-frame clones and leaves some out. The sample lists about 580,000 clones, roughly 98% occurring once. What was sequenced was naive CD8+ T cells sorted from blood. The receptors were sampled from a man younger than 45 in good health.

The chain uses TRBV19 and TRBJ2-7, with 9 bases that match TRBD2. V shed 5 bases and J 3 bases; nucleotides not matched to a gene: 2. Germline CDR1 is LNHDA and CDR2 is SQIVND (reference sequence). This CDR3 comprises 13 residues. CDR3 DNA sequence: TGTGCCAGTAGTGTAGCGGGAGACTACGAGCAGTACTTC. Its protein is CASSVAGDYEQYF.

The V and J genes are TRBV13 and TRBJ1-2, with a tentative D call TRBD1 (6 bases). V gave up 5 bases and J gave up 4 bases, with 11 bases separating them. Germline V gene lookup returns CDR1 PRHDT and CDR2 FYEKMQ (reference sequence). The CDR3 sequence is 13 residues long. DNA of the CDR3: TGTGCCAGCAGCCATAAGACAGGCTATGGCTACACCTTC. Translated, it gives CASSHKTGYGYTF.

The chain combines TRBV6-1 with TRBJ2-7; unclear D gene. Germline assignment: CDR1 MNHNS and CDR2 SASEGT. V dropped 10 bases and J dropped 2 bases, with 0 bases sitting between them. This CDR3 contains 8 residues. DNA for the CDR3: TGTGCCACCTACGAGCAGTACTTC. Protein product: CATYEQYF.

The CDR3 DNA sequence: TGCGCCAGCAGCCGAAACTCCGGGGAAGAAGCTTTCTTT. Amino acids: CASSRNSGEEAFF. The chain recombines TRBV4-3 with TRBJ1-1, with D unresolved. V gave up 4 bases and J gave up 8 bases, with 14 bases separating them. Germline assignment: CDR1 LGHNA and CDR2 YSLEER. The CDR3 runs to 13 residues.

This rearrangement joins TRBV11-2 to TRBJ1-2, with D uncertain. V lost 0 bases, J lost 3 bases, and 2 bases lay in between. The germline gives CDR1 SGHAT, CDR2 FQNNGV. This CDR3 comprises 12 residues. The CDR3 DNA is TGTGCCAGCAGCTTAGATGACTATGGCTACACCTTC. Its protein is CASSLDDYGYTF.

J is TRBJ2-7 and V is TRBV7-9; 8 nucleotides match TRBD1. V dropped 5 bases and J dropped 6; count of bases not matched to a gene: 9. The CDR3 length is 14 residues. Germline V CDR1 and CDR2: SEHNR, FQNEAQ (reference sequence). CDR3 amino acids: CASSITGTGSEQYF. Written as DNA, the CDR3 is TGTGCCAGCAGCATTACCGGGACAGGAAGCGAGCAGTACTTC.

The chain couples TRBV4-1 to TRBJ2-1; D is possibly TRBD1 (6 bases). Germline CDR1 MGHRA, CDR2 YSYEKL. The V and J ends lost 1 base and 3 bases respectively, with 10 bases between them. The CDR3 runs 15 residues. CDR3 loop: CASSQVVTGYNEQFF. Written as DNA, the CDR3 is TGCGCCAGCAGCCAAGTGGTGACAGGCTACAATGAGCAGTTCTTC.

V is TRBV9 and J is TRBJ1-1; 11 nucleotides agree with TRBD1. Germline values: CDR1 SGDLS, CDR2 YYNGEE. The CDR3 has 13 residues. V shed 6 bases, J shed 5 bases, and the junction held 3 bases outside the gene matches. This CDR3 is CASTGQGATEAFF. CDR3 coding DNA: TGTGCCAGCACCGGACAGGGGGCTACTGAAGCTTTCTTT.

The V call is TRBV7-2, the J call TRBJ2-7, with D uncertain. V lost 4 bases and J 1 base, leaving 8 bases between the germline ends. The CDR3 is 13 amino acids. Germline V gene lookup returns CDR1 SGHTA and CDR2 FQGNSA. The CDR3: CASSSTESYEQYF. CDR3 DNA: TGTGCCAGCAGCTCGACGGAGTCCTACGAGCAGTACTTC.

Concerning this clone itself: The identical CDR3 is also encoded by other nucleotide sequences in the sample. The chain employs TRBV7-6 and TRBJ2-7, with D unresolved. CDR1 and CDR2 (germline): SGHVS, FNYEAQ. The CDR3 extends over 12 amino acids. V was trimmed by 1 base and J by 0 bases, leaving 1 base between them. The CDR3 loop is CASSLGSYEQYF. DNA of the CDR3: TGTGCCAGCAGCTTAGGCTCCTACGAGCAGTACTTC.

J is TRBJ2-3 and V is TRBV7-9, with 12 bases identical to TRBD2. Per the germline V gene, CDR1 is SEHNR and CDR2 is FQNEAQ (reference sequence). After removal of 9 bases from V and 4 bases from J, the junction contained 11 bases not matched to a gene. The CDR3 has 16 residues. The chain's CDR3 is CASRLLAGGPPDTQYF. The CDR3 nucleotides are TGTGCCAGTAGGTTGCTAGCGGGAGGGCCACCAGATACGCAGTATTTT.

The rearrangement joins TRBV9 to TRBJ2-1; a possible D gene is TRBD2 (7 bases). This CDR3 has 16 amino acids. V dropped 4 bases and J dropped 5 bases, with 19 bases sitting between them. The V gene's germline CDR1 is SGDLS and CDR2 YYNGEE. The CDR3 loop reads CASSLVPQRDNNEQFF. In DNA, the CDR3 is TGTGCCAGCAGCCTTGTCCCCCAGCGGGACAACAATGAGCAGTTCTTC. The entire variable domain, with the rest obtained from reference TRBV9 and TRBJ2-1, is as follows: DSGVTQTPKHLITATGQRVTLRCSPRSGDLSVYWYQQSLDQGLQFLIQYYNGEERAKGNILERFSAQQFPDLHSELNLSSLELGDSALYFCASSLVPQRDNNEQFFGPGTRLTVL.

The CDR3 nucleotides are TGCAGCGTTGAAGATCCTCAAACAGGGGAAATGAATGAGCAGTTCTTC. Translating it yields CSVEDPQTGEMNEQFF. The chain recombines TRBV29-1 with TRBJ2-1, with 7 nucleotides matching TRBD1. The length of the CDR3 is 16 residues. Germline trimming cut 0 bases from V and 7 bases from J; bases unmatched to any gene: 12. Germline lookup yields CDR1 SQVTM and CDR2 ANQGSEA.

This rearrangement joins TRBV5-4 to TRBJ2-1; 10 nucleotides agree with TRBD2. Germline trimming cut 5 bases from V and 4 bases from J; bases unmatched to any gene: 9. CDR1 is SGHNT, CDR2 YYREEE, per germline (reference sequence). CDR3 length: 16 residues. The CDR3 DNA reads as TGTGCCAGCAGAGAAACAGGACTAGCGGATTACAATGAGCAGTTCTTC. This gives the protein CASRETGLADYNEQFF.

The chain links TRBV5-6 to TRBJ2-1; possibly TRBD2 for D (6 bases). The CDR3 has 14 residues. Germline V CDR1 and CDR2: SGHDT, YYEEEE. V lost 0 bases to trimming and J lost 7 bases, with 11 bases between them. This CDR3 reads CASSLVAGKNEQFF. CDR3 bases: TGTGCCAGCAGCTTGGTGGCGGGGAAGAATGAGCAGTTCTTC.

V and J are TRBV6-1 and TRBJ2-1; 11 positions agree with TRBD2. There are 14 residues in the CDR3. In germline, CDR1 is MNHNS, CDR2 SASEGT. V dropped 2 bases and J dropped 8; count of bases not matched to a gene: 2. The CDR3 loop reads CASSETSGSHEQFF. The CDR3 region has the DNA TGTGCCAGCAGTGAAACTAGCGGGAGCCATGAGCAGTTCTTC.

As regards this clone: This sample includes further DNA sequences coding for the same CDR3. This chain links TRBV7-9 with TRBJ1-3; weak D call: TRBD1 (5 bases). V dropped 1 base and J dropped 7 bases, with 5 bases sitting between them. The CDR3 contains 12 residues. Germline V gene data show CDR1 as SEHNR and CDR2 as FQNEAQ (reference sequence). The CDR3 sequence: CASSLEGNTIYF. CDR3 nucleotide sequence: TGTGCCAGCAGCTTAGAGGGGAACACCATATATTTT.

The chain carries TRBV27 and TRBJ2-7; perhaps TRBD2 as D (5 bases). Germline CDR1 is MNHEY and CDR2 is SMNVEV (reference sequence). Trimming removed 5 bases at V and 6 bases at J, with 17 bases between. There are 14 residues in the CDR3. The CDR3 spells CASSKRTEVGEQYF. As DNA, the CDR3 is TGTGCCAGCAGTAAACGGACGGAGGTGGGCGAGCAGTACTTC.

The CDR3 DNA reads TGTGCCTGCACTCAGACCGATCGGCGGGACGAGCAGTACTTC. Its translation is CACTQTDRRDEQYF. The chain recombines TRBV30 with TRBJ2-7, with TRBD2 as a possible D gene (5 bases). Deletions cut 6 bases from V and 5 bases from J, with 20 bases between. This CDR3 comprises 14 residues. Germline V gene sequence: CDR1 GTSNPN, CDR2 SVGIG (reference sequence).

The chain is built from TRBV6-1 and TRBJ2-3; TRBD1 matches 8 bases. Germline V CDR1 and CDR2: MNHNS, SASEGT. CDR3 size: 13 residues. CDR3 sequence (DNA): TGTGCAGGGGGACAGGATAGCACAGATACGCAGTATTTT. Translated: CAGGQDSTDTQYF.

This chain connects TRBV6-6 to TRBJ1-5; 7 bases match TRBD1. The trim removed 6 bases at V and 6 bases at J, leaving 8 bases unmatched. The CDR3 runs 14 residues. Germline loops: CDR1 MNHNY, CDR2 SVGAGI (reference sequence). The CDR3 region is CASSHRGDGQPQHF. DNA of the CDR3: TGTGCCAGCAGCCACAGGGGTGACGGTCAGCCCCAGCATTTT.

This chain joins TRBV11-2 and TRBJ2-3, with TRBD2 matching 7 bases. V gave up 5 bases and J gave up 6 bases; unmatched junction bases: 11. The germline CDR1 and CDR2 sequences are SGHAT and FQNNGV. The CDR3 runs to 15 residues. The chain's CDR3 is CASSDQSGIDDTQYF. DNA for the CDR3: TGTGCCAGCAGCGATCAAAGCGGGATTGATGATACGCAGTATTTT.

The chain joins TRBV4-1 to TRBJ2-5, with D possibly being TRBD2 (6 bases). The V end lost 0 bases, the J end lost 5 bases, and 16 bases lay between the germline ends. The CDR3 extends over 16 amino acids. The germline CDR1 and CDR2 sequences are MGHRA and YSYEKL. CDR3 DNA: TGCGCCAGCAGCCAAGATGGGGGACTGAGTCTGGAGACCCAGTACTTC. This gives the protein CASSQDGGLSLETQYF.

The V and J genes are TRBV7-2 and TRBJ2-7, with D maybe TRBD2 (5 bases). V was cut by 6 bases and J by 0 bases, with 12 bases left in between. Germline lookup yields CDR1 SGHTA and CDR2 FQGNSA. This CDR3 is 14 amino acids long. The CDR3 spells CASSRGSSSYEQYF. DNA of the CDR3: TGTGCCAGCAGTCGCGGGTCTAGCTCCTACGAGCAGTACTTC.

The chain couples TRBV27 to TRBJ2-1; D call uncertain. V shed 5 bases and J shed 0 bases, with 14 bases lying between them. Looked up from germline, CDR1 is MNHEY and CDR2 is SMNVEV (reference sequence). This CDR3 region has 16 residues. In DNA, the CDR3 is TGTGCCAGCAGTGAATTGGGGTTGGGCTCCTACAATGAGCAGTTCTTC. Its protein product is CASSELGLGSYNEQFF.

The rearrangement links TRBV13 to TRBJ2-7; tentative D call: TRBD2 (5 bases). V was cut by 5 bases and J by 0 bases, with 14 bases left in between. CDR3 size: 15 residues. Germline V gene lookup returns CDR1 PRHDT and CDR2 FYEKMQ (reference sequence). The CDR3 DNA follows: TGTGCCAGCAGCCCTCACACGGGAAACTCCTACGAGCAGTACTTC. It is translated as CASSPHTGNSYEQYF.

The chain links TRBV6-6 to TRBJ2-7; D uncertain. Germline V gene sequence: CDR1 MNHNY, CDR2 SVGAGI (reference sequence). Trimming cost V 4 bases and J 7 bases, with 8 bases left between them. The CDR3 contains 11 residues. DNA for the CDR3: TGTGCCAGCAGTTTAAGTTGGGAGCAGTACTTC. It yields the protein CASSLSWEQYF.

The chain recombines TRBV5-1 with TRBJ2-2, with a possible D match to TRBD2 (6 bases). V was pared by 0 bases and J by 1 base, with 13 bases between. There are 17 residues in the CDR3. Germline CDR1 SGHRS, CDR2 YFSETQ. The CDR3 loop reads CASSLGAGTLNTGELFF. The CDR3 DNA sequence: TGCGCCAGCAGCTTGGGCGCGGGGACCCTGAACACCGGGGAGCTGTTTTTT.